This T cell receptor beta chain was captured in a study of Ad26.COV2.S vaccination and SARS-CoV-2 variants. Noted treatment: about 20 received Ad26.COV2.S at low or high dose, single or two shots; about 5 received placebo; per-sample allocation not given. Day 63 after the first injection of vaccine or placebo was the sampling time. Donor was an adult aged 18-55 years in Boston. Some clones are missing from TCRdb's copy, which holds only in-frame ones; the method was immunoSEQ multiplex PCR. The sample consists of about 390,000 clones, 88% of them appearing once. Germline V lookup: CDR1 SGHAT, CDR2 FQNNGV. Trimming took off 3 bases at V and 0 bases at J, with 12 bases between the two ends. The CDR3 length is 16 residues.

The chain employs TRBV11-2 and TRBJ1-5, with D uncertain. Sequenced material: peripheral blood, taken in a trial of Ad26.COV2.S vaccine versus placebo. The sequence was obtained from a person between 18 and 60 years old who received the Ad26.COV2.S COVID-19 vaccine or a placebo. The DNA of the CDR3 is TGTGCCAGCAGCTTGGAGGCAGAGAATAGCAATCAGCCCCAGCATTTT. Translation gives CASSLEAENSNQPQHF.